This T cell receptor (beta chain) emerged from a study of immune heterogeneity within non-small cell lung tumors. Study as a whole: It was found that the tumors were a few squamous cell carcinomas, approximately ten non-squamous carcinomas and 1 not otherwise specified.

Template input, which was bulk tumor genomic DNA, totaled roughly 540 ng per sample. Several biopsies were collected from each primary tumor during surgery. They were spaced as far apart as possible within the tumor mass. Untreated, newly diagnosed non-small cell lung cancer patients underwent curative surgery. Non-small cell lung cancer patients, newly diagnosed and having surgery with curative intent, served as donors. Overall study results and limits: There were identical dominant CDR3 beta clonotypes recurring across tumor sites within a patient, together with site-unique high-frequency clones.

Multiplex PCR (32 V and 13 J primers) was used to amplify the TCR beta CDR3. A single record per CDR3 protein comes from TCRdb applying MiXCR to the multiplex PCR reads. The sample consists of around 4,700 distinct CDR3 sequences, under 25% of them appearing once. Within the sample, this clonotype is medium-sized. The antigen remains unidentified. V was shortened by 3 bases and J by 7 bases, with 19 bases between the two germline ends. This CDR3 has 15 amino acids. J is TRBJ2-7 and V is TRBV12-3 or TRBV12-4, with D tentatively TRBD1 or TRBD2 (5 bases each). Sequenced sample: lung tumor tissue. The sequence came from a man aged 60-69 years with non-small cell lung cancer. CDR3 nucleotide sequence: TGTGCCAGCAGTTTGGGAGTTCAGGGATCGGGTGAGCAGTACTTC. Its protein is CASSLGVQGSGEQYF.